Reported below is one TCR beta chain. Compared with germline, one end of the junction differs, possibly owing to a read error. These data are taken from a study of shared clonotypes between healthy human individuals. The method was immunoSEQ multiplex PCR; TCRdb's version includes in-frame clones alone and lacks a portion of them. The sample shows more than 2,000,000 clones, more than 80% of them seen only once. The origin of this receptor is a man younger than 30 in good health. Sequenced: naive CD4+ T cells sorted from blood. Regarding subset: CD45RA+ positively selected.

The CDR3 loop is CASSFDRVMNTEAFF. The CDR3 DNA reads TGTGCTAGCAGCTTCGACAGGGTCATGAACACTGAAGCTTTCTTT. The V and J genes are TRBV7-7 and TRBJ1-1, with 7 bases that match TRBD1. CDR1 is SSHAT, CDR2 FNYEAQ, per germline (reference sequence). This CDR3 contains 15 residues.